These T cell receptor beta chains were read from a single sample in a study of shared clonotypes between healthy human individuals. TCRdb's copy holds only in-frame clones and misses some; the assay was immunoSEQ multiplex PCR. The sample lists fewer than 400,000 clones, approximately 74% seen once, with about a tenth in the top ten. The sample comprised memory CD4+ T cells sorted from blood. The receptors come from a man aged 25 to 40 in good health. CDR3s include the opening cysteine and the closing phenylalanine or tryptophan. A D gene is named only where the DNA matches it firmly.

TRBV9	16	TRBJ2-3	TRBD1	TGTGCCAGCAGCATTCGGACAGGGGGAAGCACAGATACGCAGTATTTT	CASSIRTGGSTDTQYF
TRBV18	14	TRBJ2-7	NA	TGTGCCAGCTCACCAGGGGGCGCGACGAGAGAGCAGTACTTC	CASSPGGATREQYF
TRBV6-6	15	TRBJ1-4	NA	TGTGCCAGCAGCAGAGACCCCCGGCGCGGTGAAAAACTGTTTTTT	CASSRDPRRGEKLFF
TRBV10-2	15	TRBJ2-1	TRBD2	TGCGCCAGCAGCCACGGGACTAGCGGGAGTAATGAGCAGTTCTTC	CASSHGTSGSNEQFF
TRBV5-1	15	TRBJ2-7	TRBD1	TGCGCCAGCAGCTTGCAGGGACAGGTCTCCTACGAGCAGTACTTC	CASSLQGQVSYEQYF
TRBV5-1	15	TRBJ1-4	NA	TGCGCCAGCAGCTTGGCCCTGGGGACTAATGAAAAACTGTTTTTT	CASSLALGTNEKLFF
TRBV5-6	13	TRBJ1-2	NA	TGTGCCAGCAGCTTAGGTCAACGTGTTGGCTACACCTTC	CASSLGQRVGYTF
TRBV19	16	TRBJ1-5	TRBD1	TGTGCCAGCCGGGACAGGGTGGCGGGGAGCAATCAGCCCCAGCATTTT	CASRDRVAGSNQPQHF
TRBV5-5	18	TRBJ2-3	NA	TGTGCCAGCAGCTTGGGCTGGGTACCTCCCACTAGCACAGATACGCAGTATTTT	CASSLGWVPPTSTDTQYF
TRBV29-1	12	TRBJ2-3	NA	TGCAGCGGGGTTCCCCCTACAGATACGCAGTATTTT	CSGVPPTDTQYF
TRBV18	15	TRBJ2-2	TRBD2	TGTGCCAGCTCACCAGCGGGAGTGAGCACCGGGGAGCTGTTTTTT	CASSPAGVSTGELFF
TRBV10-3	15	TRBJ2-7	TRBD2	TGTGCCATCAGGGACTCGGCGGGAGTGGACTACGAGCAGTACTTC	CAIRDSAGVDYEQYF
TRBV18	15	TRBJ2-7	TRBD1	TGTGCCAGCTCACCACGGGACAGGGGAGGCTACGAGCAGTACTTC	CASSPRDRGGYEQYF
TRBV4-1	17	TRBJ1-5	TRBD1	TGCGCCAGCAGCCAAGGCTTGGGACAGGATAGGAATCAGCCCCAGCATTTT	CASSQGLGQDRNQPQHF
TRBV7-6	18	TRBJ2-1	NA	TGTGCCAGCAGCTCCCCTACCAGCGGAACCTCCTTGAGGGATGAGCAGTTCTTC	CASSSPTSGTSLRDEQFF
TRBV14	16	TRBJ2-1	TRBD2	TGTGCCAGCAGCCATTTCGGACTAGCGGGTTACAATGAGCAGTTCTTC	CASSHFGLAGYNEQFF